Listed below are T cell receptor beta chains from one sample, sequenced in a study of cytomegalovirus exposure and HLA in healthy donors. Using immunoSEQ multiplex PCR, the repertoire was profiled, and TCRdb retains in-frame clones only, with some absent. The sample has about 160,000 clones; 82% are singletons. Sequenced input: PBMCs. These receptors were collected from a girl aged 5 to 17 in good health and CMV-seropositive. The CDR3 runs from the conserved cysteine through the conserved F or W. D genes are given only for firm matches. The listing skips clone size in some rows; elsewhere it reads once, few, many or a size class.

J | D | V | size | length | DNA | CDR3
TRBJ2-1 | . | TRBV7-3 | once | 13 | TGTGCCAGCAGCTCGGACAGTTACAATGAGCAGTTCTTC | CASSSDSYNEQFF
TRBJ2-1 | . | TRBV10-3 | . | 13 | TGTGCCATCGCTAGCTTGGACGACAATGAGCAGTTCTTC | CAIASLDDNEQFF
TRBJ2-7 | . | TRBV4-3 | . | 16 | TGCGCCAGCAGCCACGATGTACACCCGGGCTCCTACGAGCAGTACTTC | CASSHDVHPGSYEQYF
TRBJ2-3 | . | TRBV29-1 | few | 14 | TGCGCGATAATTAGTACGCGGAGTGGAGATACGCAGTATTTT | CAIISTRSGDTQYF
TRBJ1-1 | TRBD1 | TRBV19 | . | 14 | TGTGCCAGTAGGGACAGGTTTCAGAACACTGAAGCTTTCTTT | CASRDRFQNTEAFF
TRBJ1-5 | . | TRBV6-1 | . | 17 | TGTGCCAGCAGTGAATCGGGGGGGGACCATAGCAATCAGCCCCAGCATTTT | CASSESGGDHSNQPQHF
TRBJ1-2 | . | TRBV28 | . | 13 | TGTGCAGGAGGAGGAGCGTTTAACTATGGCTACACCTTC | CAGGGAFNYGYTF
TRBJ2-1 | . | TRBV15 | few | 19 | TGTGCCACCAGCAGAGATCTAGGGGGGGGACACGGCTCCTACAATGAGCAGTTCTTC | CATSRDLGGGHGSYNEQFF
TRBJ2-7 | TRBD2 | TRBV11-3 | . | 14 | TGTGCCAGCAGCGGGACTAGCGGGAGCCACGAGCAGTACTTC | CASSGTSGSHEQYF
TRBJ1-4 | TRBD1 | TRBV28 | . | 15 | TGTGCCAGCAGTTTGCTGACAGGGGTGGCTGAAAAACTGTTTTTT | CASSLLTGVAEKLFF
TRBJ1-4 | . | TRBV21-1 | . | 15 | TGTGCCAGCAGGAACCTACAGGGGGCCGATGAAAAACTGTTTTTT | CASRNLQGADEKLFF
TRBJ2-1 | TRBD2 | TRBV5-4 | . | 15 | TGTGCCAGCAGCTTGCTAGCGGGGGTGTACAATGAGCAGTTCTTC | CASSLLAGVYNEQFF
TRBJ1-3 | . | TRBV7-8 | . | 16 | TGTGCCAGCAGCCCTAGGGGCAGACAGCCCAGAAACACCATATATTTT | CASSPRGRQPRNTIYF
TRBJ2-1 | . | TRBV27 | . | 14 | TGTGCCAGCGCCCCGGGGGAGGCGTACAATGAGCAGTTCTTC | CASAPGEAYNEQFF
TRBJ2-2 | . | TRBV7-9 | . | 14 | TGTGCCAGCAGCTTAGCGGAAGGCCCCGGGGGGCTGTTTTTT | CASSLAEGPGGLFF
TRBJ1-1 | TRBD1 | TRBV5-1 | few | 16 | TGCGCCAGCAGCTTGGGACCACAGGGGGCCGGCACTGAAGCTTTCTTT | CASSLGPQGAGTEAFF
TRBJ2-1 | . | TRBV4-1 | . | 14 | TGCGCCAGCAGCGAAGAAGGACTTAAGTATGAGCAGTTCTTC | CASSEEGLKYEQFF
TRBJ2-1 | . | TRBV7-6 | . | 15 | TGTGCCAGCAGCTTAACGACTAGCTCCTACAATGAGCAGTTCTTC | CASSLTTSSYNEQFF
TRBJ2-7 | . | TRBV4-3 | few | 19 | TGCGCCAGCAGCCAAGATCGCTCTTACTCGGAGGGTAATCTTGACGAGCAGTACTTC | CASSQDRSYSEGNLDEQYF